This TCR beta chain comes out of a study of vaccination and CD4 T cells after COVID-19. Study-wide context: Convalescent cases consisted of six males and four females, of whom two were Hispanic. Control cultures were supplied with a CEFX pool, an HIV-1 Nef pool, or no peptide at all.

On this clonotype: What it binds is not known.

Indicated treatment: approximately 9-day PBMC culture with coronavirus spike peptide pools or control peptides (ViraFEST assay). V was clipped by 2 bases and J by 5 bases; unmatched bases: 15. The CDR3 contains 20 residues. From germline, CDR1 is MNHEY and CDR2 SVGAGI. Cultured CD4+ T cells had their DNA profiled by the Oncomine TCR Beta short-read assay. Genomic DNA was extracted from cultured CD4+ T cells. TCRdb reanalysed the PCR reads using MiXCR and keeps one entry per CDR3 protein. The data show some 15,000 distinct CDR3 sequences, approximately 55% seen once. V and J are TRBV6-5 and TRBJ2-3, with 14 bases identical to TRBD2. The sequence derives from a human donor who had recovered from COVID-19. The specimen was CD4+ T cells from blood, cultured in vitro, collected before SARS-CoV-2 vaccination. The CDR3 sequence is CASSYPGLAGVGAIIDTQYF. Written as DNA, the CDR3 is TGTGCCAGCAGTTACCCGGGACTAGCGGGAGTTGGGGCGATAATAGATACGCAGTATTTT.